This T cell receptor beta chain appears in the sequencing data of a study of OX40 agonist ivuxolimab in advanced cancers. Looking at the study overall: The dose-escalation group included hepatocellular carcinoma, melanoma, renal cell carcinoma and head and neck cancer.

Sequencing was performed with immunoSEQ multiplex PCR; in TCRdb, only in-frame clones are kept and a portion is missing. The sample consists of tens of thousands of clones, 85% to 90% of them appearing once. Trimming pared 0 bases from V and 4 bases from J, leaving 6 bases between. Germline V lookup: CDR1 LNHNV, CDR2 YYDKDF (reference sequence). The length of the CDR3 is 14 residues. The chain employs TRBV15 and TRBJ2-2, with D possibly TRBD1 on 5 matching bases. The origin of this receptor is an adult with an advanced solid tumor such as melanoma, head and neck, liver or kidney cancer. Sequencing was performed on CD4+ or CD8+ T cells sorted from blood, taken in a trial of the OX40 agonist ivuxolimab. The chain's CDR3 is CATSRDQGTGELFF. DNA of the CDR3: TGTGCCACCAGCAGAGATCAGGGCACCGGGGAGCTGTTTTTT.